This T cell receptor beta chain came from a study of response to subunit inactivated influenza vaccine. Using its own MiXCR run on the RT-PCR reads, TCRdb lists one record per CDR3 protein. The data show about 540,000 distinct CDR3 sequences, with around 25% seen just once and about 2.8% held by the top ten. This CDR3 spans 14 amino acids. Deletions cut 3 bases from V and 3 bases from J, with 10 bases between. These same records also appear under a second study, on T cells expressing NK-cell markers. From that second work: Synthesis of TCR beta cDNA relied on 5'RACE template switching carrying UMIs. Seven HCMV-seropositive donors and one seronegative donor made up the eight sequenced donors. About 1.0-8% of CD8+ T cells in about six donors belonged to dominant NKG2C+ clonotypes. It is unclear if expanded NKG2C-expressing clones target HCMV antigens.

Sequenced material: CD4+ T cells sorted from PBMCs, taken 12 days after vaccination. V usage is TRBV12-3 or TRBV12-4 and J usage is TRBJ2-3, with TRBD2 as a possible D gene (5 bases). The receptor was derived from a man between 45 and 60 years old who received an inactivated influenza vaccine. CDR3 coding DNA: TGTGCCAGCAGTTTGCAGAGGGATACAGATACGCAGTATTTT. As protein: CASSLQRDTDTQYF.